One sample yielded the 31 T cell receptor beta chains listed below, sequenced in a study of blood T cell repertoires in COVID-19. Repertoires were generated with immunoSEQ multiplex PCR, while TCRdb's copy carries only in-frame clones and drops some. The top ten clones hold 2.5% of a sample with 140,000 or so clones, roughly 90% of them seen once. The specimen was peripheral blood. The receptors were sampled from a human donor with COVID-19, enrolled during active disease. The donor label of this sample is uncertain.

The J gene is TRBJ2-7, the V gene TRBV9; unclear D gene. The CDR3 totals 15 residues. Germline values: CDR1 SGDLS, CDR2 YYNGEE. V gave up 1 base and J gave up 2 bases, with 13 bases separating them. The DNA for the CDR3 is TGTGCCAGCAGCGTACCTGACAAGGCCCCCTACGAGCAGTACTTC. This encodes CASSVPDKAPYEQYF.

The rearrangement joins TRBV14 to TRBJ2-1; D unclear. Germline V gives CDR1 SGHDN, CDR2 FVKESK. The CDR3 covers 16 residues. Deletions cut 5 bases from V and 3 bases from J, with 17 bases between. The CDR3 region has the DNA TGTGCCAGCAGCGTACAGCCCCCCCCGAACTACAATGAGCAGTTCTTC. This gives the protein CASSVQPPPNYNEQFF. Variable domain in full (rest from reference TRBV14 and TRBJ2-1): EAGVTQFPSHSVIEKGQTVTLRCDPISGHDNLYWYRRVMGKEIKFLLHFVKESKQDESGMPNNRFLAERTGGTYSTLKVQPAELEDSGVYFCASSVQPPPNYNEQFFGPGTRLTVL.

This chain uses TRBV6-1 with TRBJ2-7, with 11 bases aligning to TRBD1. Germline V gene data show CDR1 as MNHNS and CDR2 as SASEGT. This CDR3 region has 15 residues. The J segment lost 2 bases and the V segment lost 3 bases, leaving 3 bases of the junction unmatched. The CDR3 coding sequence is TGTGCCAGCAGTGAGCCGGGACAGGGGGCCTACGAGCAGTACTTC. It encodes CASSEPGQGAYEQYF.

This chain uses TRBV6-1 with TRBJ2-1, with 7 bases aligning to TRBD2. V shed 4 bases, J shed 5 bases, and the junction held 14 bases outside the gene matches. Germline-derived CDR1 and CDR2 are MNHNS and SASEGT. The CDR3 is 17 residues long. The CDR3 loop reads CASSVGPMTAGHNEQFF. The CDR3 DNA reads TGTGCCAGCAGTGTAGGCCCAATGACAGCGGGACACAATGAGCAGTTCTTC.

The CDR3 loop is CASSPQGYQETQYF. The CDR3 nucleotides read TGTGCCAGCAGCCCACAGGGTTACCAAGAGACCCAGTACTTC. The J gene is TRBJ2-5, the V gene TRBV11-3; weak D call: TRBD1 (6 bases). This CDR3 has 14 residues. Germline CDR1 reads SGHNT; CDR2 reads YENEEA. V lost 5 bases to trimming and J lost 0 bases, with 10 bases between them.

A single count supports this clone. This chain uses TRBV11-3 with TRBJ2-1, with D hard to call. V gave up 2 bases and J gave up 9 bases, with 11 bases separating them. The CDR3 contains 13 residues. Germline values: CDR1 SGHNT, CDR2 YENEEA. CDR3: CASSLNIMSEQFF. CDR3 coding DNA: TGTGCCAGCAGCTTAAATATCATGAGTGAGCAGTTCTTC. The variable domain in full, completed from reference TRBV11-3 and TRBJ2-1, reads EAGVVQSPRYKIIEKKQPVAFWCNPISGHNTLYWYLQNLGQGPELLIRYENEEAVDDSQLPKDRFSAERLKGVDSTLKIQPAELGDSAVYLCASSLNIMSEQFFGPGTRLTVL.

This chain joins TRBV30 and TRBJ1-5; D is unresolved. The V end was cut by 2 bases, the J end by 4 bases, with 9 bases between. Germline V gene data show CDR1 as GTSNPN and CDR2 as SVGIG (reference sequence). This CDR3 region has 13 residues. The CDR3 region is CAWSFRENQPQHF. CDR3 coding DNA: TGTGCCTGGAGTTTCCGGGAAAATCAGCCCCAGCATTTT.

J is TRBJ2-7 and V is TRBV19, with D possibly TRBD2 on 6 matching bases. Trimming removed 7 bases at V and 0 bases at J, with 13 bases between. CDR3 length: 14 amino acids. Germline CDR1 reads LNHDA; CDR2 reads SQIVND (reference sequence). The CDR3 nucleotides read TGTGCCAGTAATTCGGGAGTCTACTCCTACGAGCAGTACTTC. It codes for CASNSGVYSYEQYF. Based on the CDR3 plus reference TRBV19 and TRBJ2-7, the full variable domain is DGGITQSPKYLFRKEGQNVTLSCEQNLNHDAMYWYRQDPGQGLRLIYYSQIVNDFQKGDIAEGYSVSREKKESFPLTVTSAQKNPTAFYLCASNSGVYSYEQYFGPGTRLTVT.

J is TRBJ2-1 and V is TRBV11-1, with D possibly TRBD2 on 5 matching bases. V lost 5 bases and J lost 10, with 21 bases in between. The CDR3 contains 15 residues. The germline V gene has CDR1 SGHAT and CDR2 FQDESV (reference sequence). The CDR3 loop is CASSPAGVRTPEQFF. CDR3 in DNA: TGTGCCAGCAGCCCCGCCGGGGTCCGGACCCCCGAGCAGTTCTTC.

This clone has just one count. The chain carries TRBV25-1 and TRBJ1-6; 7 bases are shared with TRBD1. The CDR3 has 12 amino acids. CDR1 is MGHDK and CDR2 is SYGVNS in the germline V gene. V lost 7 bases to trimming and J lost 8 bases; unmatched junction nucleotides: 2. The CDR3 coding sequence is TGTGCCAGCAAAACAGGGGATTCACCCCTCCACTTT. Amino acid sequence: CASKTGDSPLHF. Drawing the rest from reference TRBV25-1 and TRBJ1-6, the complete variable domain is EADIYQTPRYLVIGTGKKITLECSQTMGHDKMYWYQQDPGMELHLIHYSYGVNSTEKGDLSSESTVSRIRTEHFPLTLESARPSHTSQYLCASKTGDSPLHFGNGTRLTVT.

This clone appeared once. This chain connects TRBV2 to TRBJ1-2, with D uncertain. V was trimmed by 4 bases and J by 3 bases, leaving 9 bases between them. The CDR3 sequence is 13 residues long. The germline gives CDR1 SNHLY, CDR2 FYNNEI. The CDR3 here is CASSGVRHYGYTF. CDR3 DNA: TGTGCCAGCAGTGGCGTCAGGCACTATGGCTACACCTTC. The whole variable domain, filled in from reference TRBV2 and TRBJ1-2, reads EPEVTQTPSHQVTQMGQEVILRCVPISNHLYFYWYRQILGQKVEFLVSFYNNEISEKSEIFDDQFSVERPDGSNFTLKIRSTKLEDSAMYFCASSGVRHYGYTFGSGTRLTVV.

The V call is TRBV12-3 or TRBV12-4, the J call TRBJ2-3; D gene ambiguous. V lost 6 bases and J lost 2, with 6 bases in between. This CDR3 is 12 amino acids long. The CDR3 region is CASSRYTDTQYF. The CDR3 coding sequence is TGTGCCAGCAGCCGCTACACAGATACGCAGTATTTT.

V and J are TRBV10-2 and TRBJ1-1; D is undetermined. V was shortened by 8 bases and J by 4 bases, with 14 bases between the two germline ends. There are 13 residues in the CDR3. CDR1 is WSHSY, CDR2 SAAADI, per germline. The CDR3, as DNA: TGCGCCAGCGCCTCAACGGGGTTCACTGAAGCTTTCTTT. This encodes CASASTGFTEAFF.

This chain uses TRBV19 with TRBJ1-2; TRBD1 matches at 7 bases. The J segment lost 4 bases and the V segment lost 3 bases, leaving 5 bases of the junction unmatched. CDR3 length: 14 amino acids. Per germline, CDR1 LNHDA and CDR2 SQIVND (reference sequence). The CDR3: CASSITGVTYGYTF. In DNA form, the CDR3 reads TGTGCCAGTAGTATCACAGGGGTTACCTATGGCTACACCTTC.

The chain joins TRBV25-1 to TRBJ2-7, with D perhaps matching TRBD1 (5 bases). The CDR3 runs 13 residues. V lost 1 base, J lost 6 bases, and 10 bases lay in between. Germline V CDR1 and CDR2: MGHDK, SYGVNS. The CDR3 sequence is CASSEFREGEQYF. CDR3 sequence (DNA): TGTGCCAGCAGTGAATTCAGGGAAGGCGAGCAGTACTTC.

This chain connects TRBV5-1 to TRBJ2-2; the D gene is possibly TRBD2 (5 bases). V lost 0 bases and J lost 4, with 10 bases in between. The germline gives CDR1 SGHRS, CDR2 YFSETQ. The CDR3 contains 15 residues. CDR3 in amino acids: CASSLGQSGTGELFF. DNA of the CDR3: TGCGCCAGCAGCTTGGGGCAAAGCGGCACCGGGGAGCTGTTTTTT. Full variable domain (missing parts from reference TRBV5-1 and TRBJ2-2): KAGVTQTPRYLIKTRGQQVTLSCSPISGHRSVSWYQQTPGQGLQFLFEYFSETQRNKGNFPGRFSGRQFSNSRSEMNVSTLELGDSALYLCASSLGQSGTGELFFGEGSRLTVL.

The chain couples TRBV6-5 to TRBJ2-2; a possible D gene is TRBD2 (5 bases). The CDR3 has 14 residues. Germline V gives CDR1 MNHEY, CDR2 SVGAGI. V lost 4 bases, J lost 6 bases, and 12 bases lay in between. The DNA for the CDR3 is TGTGCCAGCAGTTGGGAGCCAGCGGCCGGGGAGCTGTTTTTT. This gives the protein CASSWEPAAGELFF.

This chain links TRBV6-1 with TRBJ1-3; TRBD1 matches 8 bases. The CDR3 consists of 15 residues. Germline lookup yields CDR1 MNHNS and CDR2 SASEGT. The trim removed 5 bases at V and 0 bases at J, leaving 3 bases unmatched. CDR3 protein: CASSFTGGSGNTIYF. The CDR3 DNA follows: TGTGCCAGCAGTTTTACAGGGGGCTCTGGAAACACCATATATTTT.

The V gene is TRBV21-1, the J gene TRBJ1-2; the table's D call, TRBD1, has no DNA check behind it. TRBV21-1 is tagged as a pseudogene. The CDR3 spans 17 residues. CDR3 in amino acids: CASSKARSGQGNYGYTF. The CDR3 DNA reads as TGTGCCAGCAGCAAAGCGCGGTCAGGACAGGGGAACTATGGCTACACCTTC.

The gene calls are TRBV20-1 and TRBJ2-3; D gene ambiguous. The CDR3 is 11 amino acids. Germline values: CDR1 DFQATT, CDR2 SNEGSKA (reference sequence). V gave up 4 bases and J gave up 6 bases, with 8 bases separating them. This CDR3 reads CSAISLDTQYF. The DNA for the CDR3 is TGCAGTGCTATTTCCCTTGATACGCAGTATTTT.

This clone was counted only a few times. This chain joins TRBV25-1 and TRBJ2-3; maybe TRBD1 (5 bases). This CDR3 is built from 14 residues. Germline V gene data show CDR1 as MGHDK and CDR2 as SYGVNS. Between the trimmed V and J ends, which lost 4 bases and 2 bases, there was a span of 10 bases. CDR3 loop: CASSGQGPTDTQYF. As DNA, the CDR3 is TGTGCCAGCAGTGGGCAGGGTCCCACAGATACGCAGTATTTT.

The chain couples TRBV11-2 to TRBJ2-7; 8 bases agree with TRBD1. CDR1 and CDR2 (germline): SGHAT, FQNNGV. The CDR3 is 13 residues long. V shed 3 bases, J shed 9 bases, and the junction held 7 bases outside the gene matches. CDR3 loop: CASSFEGQGGQYF. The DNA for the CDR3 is TGTGCCAGCAGCTTTGAAGGACAGGGAGGGCAGTACTTC.

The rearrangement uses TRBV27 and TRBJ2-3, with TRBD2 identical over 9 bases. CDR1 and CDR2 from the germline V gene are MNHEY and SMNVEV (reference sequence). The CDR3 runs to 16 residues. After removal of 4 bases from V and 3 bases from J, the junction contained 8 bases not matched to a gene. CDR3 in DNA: TGTGCCAGCAGTTCCCATTATAGCGGGAGAACAGATACGCAGTATTTT. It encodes CASSSHYSGRTDTQYF.

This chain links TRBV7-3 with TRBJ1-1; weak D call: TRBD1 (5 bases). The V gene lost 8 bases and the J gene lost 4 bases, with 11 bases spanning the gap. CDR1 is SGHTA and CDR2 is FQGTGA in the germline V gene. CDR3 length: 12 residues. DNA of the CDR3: TGTGCCAGCTCTCGGGGGGGCACTGAAGCTTTCTTT. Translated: CASSRGGTEAFF.

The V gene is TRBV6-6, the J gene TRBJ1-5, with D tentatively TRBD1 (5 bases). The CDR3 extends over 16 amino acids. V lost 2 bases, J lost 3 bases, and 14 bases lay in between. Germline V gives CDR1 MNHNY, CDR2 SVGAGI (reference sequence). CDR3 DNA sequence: TGTGCCAGCAGTTACCCGGTGGGGGAGGACAATCAGCCCCAGCATTTT. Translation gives CASSYPVGEDNQPQHF.

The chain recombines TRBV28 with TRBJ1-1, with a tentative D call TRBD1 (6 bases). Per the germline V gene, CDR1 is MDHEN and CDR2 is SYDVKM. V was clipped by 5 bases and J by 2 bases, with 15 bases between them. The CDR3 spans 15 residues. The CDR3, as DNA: TGTGCCAGCAGTCCGAACCCCAGGGGAAACACTGAAGCTTTCTTT. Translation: CASSPNPRGNTEAFF.

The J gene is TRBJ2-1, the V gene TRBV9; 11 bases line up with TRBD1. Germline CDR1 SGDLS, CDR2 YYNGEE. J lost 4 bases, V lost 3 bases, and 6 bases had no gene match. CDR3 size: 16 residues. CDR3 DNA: TGTGCCAGCAGCGCCCGGACAGGGGGCGAATACAATGAGCAGTTCTTC. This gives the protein CASSARTGGEYNEQFF.

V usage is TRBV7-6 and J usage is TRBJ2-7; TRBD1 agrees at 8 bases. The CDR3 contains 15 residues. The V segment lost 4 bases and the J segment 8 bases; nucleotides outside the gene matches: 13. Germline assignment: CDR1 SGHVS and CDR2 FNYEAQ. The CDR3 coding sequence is TGTGCCAGCAGCTACAGTCGGGACAGGCTCGAGAAGCAGTACTTC. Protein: CASSYSRDRLEKQYF.

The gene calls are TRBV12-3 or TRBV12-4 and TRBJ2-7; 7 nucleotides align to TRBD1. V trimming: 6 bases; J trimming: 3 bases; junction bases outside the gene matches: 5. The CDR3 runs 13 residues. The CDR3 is CASSSDRRYEQYF. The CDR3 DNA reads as TGTGCCAGCAGCTCGGACAGGCGCTACGAGCAGTACTTC.

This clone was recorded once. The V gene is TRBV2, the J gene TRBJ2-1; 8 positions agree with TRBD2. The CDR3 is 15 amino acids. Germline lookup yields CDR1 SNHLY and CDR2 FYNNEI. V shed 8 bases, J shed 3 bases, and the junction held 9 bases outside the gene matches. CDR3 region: CASLSPRGVYNEQFF. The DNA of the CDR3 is TGTGCCAGCCTCTCCCCGCGGGGGGTCTACAATGAGCAGTTCTTC.

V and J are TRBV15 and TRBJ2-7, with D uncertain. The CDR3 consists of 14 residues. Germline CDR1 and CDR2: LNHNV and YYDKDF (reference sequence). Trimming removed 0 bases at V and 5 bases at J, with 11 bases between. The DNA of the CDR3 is TGTGCCACCAGCAGAGATCTTTCTTCCCACGAGCAGTACTTC. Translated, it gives CATSRDLSSHEQYF. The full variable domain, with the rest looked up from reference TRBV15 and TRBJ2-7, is DAMVIQNPRYQVTQFGKPVTLSCSQTLNHNVMYWYQQKSSQAPKLLFHYYDKDFNNEADTPDNFQSRRPNTSFCFLDIRSPGLGDTAMYLCATSRDLSSHEQYFGPGTRLTVT.